The clone carrying this T cell receptor beta chain was observed a few times. The sample originates from a study of T-cell reconstitution after alpha-beta-depleted transplantation in children. Preparation of the TCRbeta library involved a method that used unique molecular identifiers. TCRdb passed the PCR reads through MiXCR, listing each CDR3 protein once. This table holds nearly 20,000 distinct CDR3 sequences, 10% to 15% found once. The receptor was derived from a female patient aged 2-9 years who had a stem cell transplant for congenital amegakaryocytic thrombocytopenia, so the T cells may come from the graft donor. This specimen was PBMCs, mostly from graft donor cells, taken 60 days after TCRalphabeta/CD19-depleted stem cell transplant.

The CDR3 coding sequence is TGTGCCAGCAGTCGACAGGGGGCGGGAAACACCATATATTTT. Amino acids: CASSRQGAGNTIYF. The gene calls are TRBV2 and TRBJ1-3; 10 bases are shared with TRBD1. The length of the CDR3 is 14 residues. The germline V gene has CDR1 SNHLY and CDR2 FYNNEI. V shed 5 bases, J shed 4 bases, and the junction held 2 bases outside the gene matches.